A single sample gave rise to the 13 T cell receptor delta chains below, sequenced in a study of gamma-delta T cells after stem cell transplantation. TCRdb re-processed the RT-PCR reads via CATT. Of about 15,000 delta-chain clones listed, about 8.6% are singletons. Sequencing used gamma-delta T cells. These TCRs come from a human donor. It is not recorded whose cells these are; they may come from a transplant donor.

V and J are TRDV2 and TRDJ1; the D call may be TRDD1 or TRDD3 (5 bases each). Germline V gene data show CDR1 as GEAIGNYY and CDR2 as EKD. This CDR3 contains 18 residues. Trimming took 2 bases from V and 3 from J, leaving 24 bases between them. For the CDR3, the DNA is TGTGCCTGTGACAGGAAATCTGAGGAATACGCGGGGGCCGATAAACTCATCTTT. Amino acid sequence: CACDRKSEEYAGADKLIF.

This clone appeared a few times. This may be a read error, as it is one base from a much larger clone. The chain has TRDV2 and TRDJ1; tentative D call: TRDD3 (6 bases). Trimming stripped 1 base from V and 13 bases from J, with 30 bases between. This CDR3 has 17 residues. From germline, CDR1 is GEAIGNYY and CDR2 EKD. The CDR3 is CACDTASNRGLFGGHIF. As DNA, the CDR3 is TGTGCCTGTGACACAGCCTCCAACCGGGGTCTCTTCGGGGGACACATCTTT.

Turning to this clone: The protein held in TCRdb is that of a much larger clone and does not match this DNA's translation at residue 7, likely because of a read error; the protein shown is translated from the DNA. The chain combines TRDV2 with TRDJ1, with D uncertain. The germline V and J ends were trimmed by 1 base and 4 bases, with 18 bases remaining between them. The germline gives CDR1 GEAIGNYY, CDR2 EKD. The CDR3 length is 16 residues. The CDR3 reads CACDTIESRPVDKLIF. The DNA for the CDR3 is TGTGCCTGTGACACGATTGAGTCCCGACCGGTCGATAAACTCATCTTT.

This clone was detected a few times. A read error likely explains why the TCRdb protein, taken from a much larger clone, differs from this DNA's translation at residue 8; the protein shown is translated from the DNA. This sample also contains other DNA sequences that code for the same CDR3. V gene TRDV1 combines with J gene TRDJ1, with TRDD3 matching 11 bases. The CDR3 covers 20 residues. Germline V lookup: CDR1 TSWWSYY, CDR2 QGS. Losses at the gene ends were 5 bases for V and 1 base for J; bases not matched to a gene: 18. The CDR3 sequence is CALGRAFRISGGYLTDKLIF. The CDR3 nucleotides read TGTGCTCTTGGGAGGGCCTTCCGAATCTCTGGGGGATACCTCACCGATAAACTCATCTTT.

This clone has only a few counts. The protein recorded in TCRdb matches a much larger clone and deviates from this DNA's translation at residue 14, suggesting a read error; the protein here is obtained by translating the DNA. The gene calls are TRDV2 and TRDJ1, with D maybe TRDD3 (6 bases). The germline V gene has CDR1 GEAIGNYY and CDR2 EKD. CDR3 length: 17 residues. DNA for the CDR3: TGTGCCTGTGACACAGTCGGGGATCTGGCCTACACCGATATACTCATCTTT. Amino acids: CACDTVGDLAYTDILIF.

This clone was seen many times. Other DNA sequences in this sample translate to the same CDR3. CDR3 loop: CACDGLPLGDTLEELIF. CDR3 sequence (DNA): TGTGCCTGTGACGGCCTACCCCTGGGGGATACGCTGGAGGAACTCATCTTT. The rearrangement joins TRDV2 to TRDJ1, with 12 bases that match TRDD3. The germline CDR1 and CDR2 sequences are GEAIGNYY and EKD. There are 17 residues in the CDR3. V shed 3 bases and J 9 bases; nucleotides not matched to a gene: 16.

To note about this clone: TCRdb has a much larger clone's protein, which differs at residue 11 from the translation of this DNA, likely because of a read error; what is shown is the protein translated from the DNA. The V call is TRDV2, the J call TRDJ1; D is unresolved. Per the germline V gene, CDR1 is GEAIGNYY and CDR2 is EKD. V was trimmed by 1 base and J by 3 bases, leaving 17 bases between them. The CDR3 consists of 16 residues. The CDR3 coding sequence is TGTGCCTGTGACACGGTGGGAGAACTGTACGCCGATAAACTCATCTTT. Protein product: CACDTVGELYADKLIF.

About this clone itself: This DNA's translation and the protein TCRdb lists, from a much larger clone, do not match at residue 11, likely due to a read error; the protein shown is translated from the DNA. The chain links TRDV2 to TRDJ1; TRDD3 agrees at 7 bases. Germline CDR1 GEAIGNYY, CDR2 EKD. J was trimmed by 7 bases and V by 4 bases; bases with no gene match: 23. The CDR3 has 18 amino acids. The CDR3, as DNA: TGTGCCTGTGATTCGGCCTCCTTGACTGGGGTGATAGTCCCTAAACTCATCTTT. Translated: CACDSASLTGVIVPKLIF.

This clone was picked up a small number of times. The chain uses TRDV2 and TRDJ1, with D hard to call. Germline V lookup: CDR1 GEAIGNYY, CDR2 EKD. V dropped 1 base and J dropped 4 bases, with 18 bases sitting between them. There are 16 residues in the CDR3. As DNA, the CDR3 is TGTGCCTGTGACACGAATGAGTCCCGACCGGGCGATAAACTCATCTTT. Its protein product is CACDTNESRPGDKLIF.

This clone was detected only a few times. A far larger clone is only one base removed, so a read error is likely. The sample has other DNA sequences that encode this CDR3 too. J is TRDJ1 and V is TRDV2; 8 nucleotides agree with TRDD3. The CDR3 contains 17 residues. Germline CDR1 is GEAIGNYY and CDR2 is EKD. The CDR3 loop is CACDGLTGGPNTDKLIF. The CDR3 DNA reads TGCGCCTGTGACGGCCTTACTGGGGGTCCCAACACCGATAAACTCATCTTT.

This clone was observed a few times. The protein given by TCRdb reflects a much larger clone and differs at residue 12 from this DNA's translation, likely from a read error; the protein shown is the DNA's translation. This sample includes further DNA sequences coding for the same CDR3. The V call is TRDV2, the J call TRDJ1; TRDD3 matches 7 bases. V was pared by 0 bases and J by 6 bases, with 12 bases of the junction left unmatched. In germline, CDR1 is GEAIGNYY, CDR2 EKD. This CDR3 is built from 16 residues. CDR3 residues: CACDTVGDSMGYKLIF. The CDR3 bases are TGTGCCTGTGACACCGTAGGGGATAGTATGGGCTATAAACTCATCTTT.

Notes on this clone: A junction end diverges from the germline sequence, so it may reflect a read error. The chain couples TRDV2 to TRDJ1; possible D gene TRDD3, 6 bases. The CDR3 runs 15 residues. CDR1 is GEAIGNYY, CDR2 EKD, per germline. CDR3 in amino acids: CASDTERGETDKLIF. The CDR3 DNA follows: TGTGCCTCTGACACCGAACGGGGGGAGACCGATAAACTCATCTTT.

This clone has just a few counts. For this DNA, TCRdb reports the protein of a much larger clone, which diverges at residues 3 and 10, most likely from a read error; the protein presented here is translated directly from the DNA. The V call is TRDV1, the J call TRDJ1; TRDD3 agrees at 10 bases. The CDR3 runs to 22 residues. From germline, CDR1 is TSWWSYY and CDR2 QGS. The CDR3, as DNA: TGTGCTATTGGGGAAATCTGGGAGGCGAGGGATGAGGACTGGGGGATTGTCGATAAACTCATCTTT. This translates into CAIGEIWEARDEDWGIVDKLIF.